This TCR beta chain derives from a study of shared T cell receptors in the human thymus. Clones were read by immunoSEQ multiplex PCR, and TCRdb kept only the in-frame ones, dropping some. The sample has 720,000 or so clones, over 75% seen once. This CDR3 contains 16 residues. Trimming took 0 bases from V and 0 from J, leaving 10 bases between them. CDR1 is SGDLS and CDR2 is YYNGEE in the germline V gene. This same sample was also taken into another study, of human thymus T cells. From that report: The donors were infants in Finland with congenital heart defects, otherwise immunologically healthy. It was from resections taken during corrective heart surgery that the thymus tissue came. The related literature has documented a marked overlap of thymic repertoires among unrelated individuals.

This receptor was identified in a girl less than two years old with a congenital heart defect. The sample taken for sequencing was thymocytes. This chain connects TRBV9 to TRBJ2-1; unclear D gene. The CDR3 loop reads CASSVAGQSSYNEQFF. CDR3 DNA sequence: TGTGCCAGCAGCGTAGCTGGGCAGAGCTCCTACAATGAGCAGTTCTTC.